This note documents a single T cell receptor (beta chain) sequence. Its specificity is not known. This entry is derived from a study of cytomegalovirus exposure and HLA in healthy donors. Germline V gene lookup returns CDR1 SGHRS and CDR2 YFSETQ. This CDR3 is built from 13 residues. V lost 3 bases to trimming and J lost 6 bases, with 12 bases between them. Study-level results: Highly shared variants forming one cluster were likely a sequencing artifact.

Primers: 60 Vbeta forward and 13 Jbeta reverse. Libraries were prepared by immunoSEQ multiplex PCR; TCRdb keeps only in-frame clonotypes and omits some of them. The sample records 80,000 or so clones, 65% to 80% being singletons. The TCR sequence derives from a woman aged 40 to 50 in good health and CMV-seropositive. This sequence joins TRBV5-1 and TRBJ1-2; D unclear. Material for sequencing was PBMCs. The CDR3 sequence: CASSYNTGNGYTF. DNA for the CDR3: TGCGCCAGCAGCTACAATACGGGAAATGGCTACACCTTC.